This is a list of T cell receptor beta chains from one sample in a study of blood T cell repertoires in COVID-19. Here immunoSEQ multiplex PCR was the method, and the copy in TCRdb shows in-frame clones only, minus some. The table includes 250,000 to 300,000 clones, 90% detected once. The sample was PBMCs or T cells enriched from blood (not recorded which). Source of these receptors: a woman under 40 who had recovered from COVID-19. Each CDR3 is given with its conserved first and last residue. The order of the fields is J gene, D gene, V gene, CDR3 length, clone size, CDR3 protein, CDR3 DNA. D genes are given only for firm matches. Where a row states a size, it is once, few, many or the class of an expanded clone; other rows omit it.

TRBJ2-7 NA TRBV7-2 15 once CASSLLGGIGEEQYF TGTGCCAGCAGCTTACTAGGCGGGATAGGGGAAGAGCAGTACTTC
TRBJ1-1 NA TRBV15 14 NA CATSTRGLNTEAFF TGTGCCACCAGCACCCGAGGGTTGAACACTGAAGCTTTCTTT
TRBJ1-2 TRBD1 TRBV18 15 NA CASSKGDSPNYGYTF TGTGCCAGCTCAAAAGGGGACAGCCCTAACTATGGCTACACCTTC
TRBJ1-3 NA TRBV24-1 14 NA CATSDRQSGNTIYF TGTGCCACCAGTGACCGACAGTCTGGAAACACCATATATTTT
TRBJ1-1 NA TRBV5-1 13 NA CASSPGEGTEAFF TGCGCCAGCAGCCCGGGGGAGGGCACTGAAGCTTTCTTT
TRBJ1-1 TRBD1 TRBV2 15 NA CASSNRTGWGTEAFF TGTGCCAGTTCCAACCGGACAGGGTGGGGAACTGAAGCTTTCTTT
TRBJ1-1 TRBD1 TRBV10-3 15 NA CAIRRDSLMSTEAFF TGTGCCATCAGGCGGGACAGTTTAATGAGCACTGAAGCTTTCTTT
TRBJ2-2 NA TRBV3-1/TRBV3-2 14 NA CASSGRTYSGELFF TGTGCCAGCAGCGGGCGGACATACTCCGGGGAGCTGTTTTTT
TRBJ2-5 TRBD1 TRBV7-8 17 NA CASSLVIGAGGQETQYF TGTGCCAGCAGCTTAGTTATTGGGGCAGGGGGCCAAGAGACCCAGTACTTC
TRBJ1-1 NA TRBV6-5 12 NA CASSSVNTEAFF TGTGCCAGCAGTTCAGTCAACACTGAAGCTTTCTTT
TRBJ1-1 NA TRBV5-6 12 NA CASSSFRGEAFF TGTGCCAGCAGCTCATTCAGGGGTGAAGCTTTCTTT
TRBJ1-1 NA TRBV15 17 NA CATSRGGVGGVNTEAFF TGTGCCACCAGCAGAGGGGGAGTAGGAGGCGTGAACACTGAAGCTTTCTTT
TRBJ2-1 NA TRBV9 18 NA CASSPFLRATGMYNEQFF TGTGCCAGCAGCCCCTTTTTAAGGGCCACAGGGATGTACAATGAGCAGTTCTTC
TRBJ2-1 TRBD2 TRBV5-6 17 NA CASSYNGLAGSYNEQFF TGTGCCAGCAGTTATAACGGACTAGCGGGCTCCTACAATGAGCAGTTCTTC
TRBJ2-1 NA TRBV6-2/TRBV6-3 13 once CASSFPLGDEQFF TGTGCCAGCAGTTTCCCCCTAGGGGATGAGCAGTTCTTC
TRBJ1-3 NA TRBV19 17 NA CASRSDSYDRSGNTIYF TGTGCCAGTAGGTCAGACTCCTACGACAGGTCTGGAAACACCATATATTTT
TRBJ1-4 NA TRBV9 16 NA CASSVVRGKMGEKLFF TGTGCCAGCAGCGTAGTGAGGGGGAAAATGGGTGAAAAACTGTTTTTT
TRBJ1-5 NA TRBV25-1 14 NA CASSAQGSNQPQHF TGTGCCAGCAGTGCTCAGGGGAGCAATCAGCCCCAGCATTTT
TRBJ2-1 NA TRBV7-2 16 few CASSRRAGRGKFEQFF TGTGCCAGCAGCCGGAGGGCGGGACGGGGCAAGTTTGAGCAGTTCTTC
TRBJ2-1 NA TRBV6-5 15 NA CASSYTRVKSNEQFF TGTGCCAGCAGTTACACCAGGGTAAAGAGCAATGAGCAGTTCTTC
TRBJ2-1 NA TRBV18 15 NA CASSPEPEAYNEQFF TGTGCCAGCTCACCAGAGCCTGAGGCCTACAATGAGCAGTTCTTC
TRBJ2-1 TRBD2 TRBV14 16 NA CASSREGRGRMYEQFF TGTGCCAGCAGCCGGGAGGGAAGGGGACGCATGTATGAGCAGTTCTTC
TRBJ2-5 NA TRBV9 14 NA CASSVGGSQETQYF TGTGCCAGCAGCGTAGGAGGCAGCCAAGAGACCCAGTACTTC
TRBJ1-3 NA TRBV7-2 14 NA CASSLGTRGNTIYF TGTGCCAGCAGCTTAGGGACTAGAGGAAACACCATATATTTT
TRBJ1-6 TRBD1 TRBV5-4 14 NA CASSMGQYNSPLHF TGTGCCAGCAGCATGGGACAGTATAATTCACCCCTCCACTTT
TRBJ1-5 NA TRBV9 15 NA CASSVSPGVDQPQHF TGTGCCAGCAGCGTTTCCCCAGGGGTTGATCAGCCCCAGCATTTT
TRBJ1-6 NA TRBV18 13 NA CASSTNDNSPLHF TGTGCCAGCTCCACTAATGATAATTCACCCCTCCACTTT
TRBJ1-1 TRBD1 TRBV2 15 NA CASSRVGQGAGEAFF TGTGCCAGCAGTCGTGTGGGACAGGGGGCAGGTGAAGCTTTCTTT
TRBJ2-1 NA TRBV28 15 NA CASSPTIGSYNEQFF TGTGCCAGCAGCCCTACTATTGGATCCTACAATGAGCAGTTCTTC
TRBJ2-2 NA TRBV9 13 NA CASSVEAAGELFF TGTGCCAGCAGCGTAGAAGCCGCCGGGGAGCTGTTTTTT
TRBJ2-3 NA TRBV19 15 NA CASRADSSLVDTQYF TGTGCCAGCCGCGCCGACAGCTCGCTAGTAGATACGCAGTATTTT
TRBJ2-7 TRBD1 TRBV6-5 12 NA CASRQGYYEQYF TGTGCCAGCAGACAGGGGTACTACGAGCAGTACTTC
TRBJ1-5 TRBD1 TRBV4-2 14 NA CASSQVTGGQPQHF TGTGCCAGCAGCCAAGTTACAGGGGGACAGCCCCAGCATTTT
TRBJ1-4 NA TRBV19 15 NA CASSEMEVASEKLFF TGTGCCAGTAGTGAAATGGAGGTTGCGAGTGAAAAACTGTTTTTT
TRBJ2-5 NA TRBV7-9 15 NA CASSLAAPMRETQYF TGTGCCAGCAGCTTAGCGGCGCCTATGCGGGAGACCCAGTACTTC
TRBJ1-3 NA TRBV5-4 18 NA CASSPTPGSSISGNTIYF TGTGCCAGCAGCCCGACGCCAGGGTCCTCGATCTCTGGAAACACCATATATTTT
TRBJ2-4 NA TRBV5-1 17 NA CASSLEGSGVAKNIQYF TGCGCCAGCAGCTTGGAGGGGTCAGGGGTTGCCAAAAACATTCAGTACTTC
TRBJ2-1 TRBD2 TRBV19 15 NA CASSIGSGRFDEQFF TGTGCCAGTAGTATCGGCAGCGGGAGGTTCGATGAGCAGTTCTTC
TRBJ1-2 TRBD1 TRBV6-5 16 NA CASSSHTDRTSYGYTF TGTGCCAGCAGTTCCCACACGGACAGGACGAGCTATGGCTACACCTTC
TRBJ1-2 NA TRBV27 12 NA CASSPSGYGYTF TGTGCCAGCAGCCCCTCGGGATATGGCTACACCTTC
TRBJ2-7 TRBD2 TRBV7-9 14 few CASSSTGTSYEQYF TGTGCCAGCAGCTCAACAGGGACTAGCTACGAGCAGTACTTC
TRBJ1-3 NA TRBV6-5 15 once CASSYTATSGNTIYF TGTGCCAGCAGCTATACAGCTACCTCTGGAAACACCATATATTTT
TRBJ2-1 TRBD2 TRBV6-4 15 NA CASSDGSGFNNEQFF TGTGCCAGCAGTGATGGTAGCGGGTTTAACAATGAGCAGTTCTTC
TRBJ2-7 TRBD1 TRBV28 16 NA CASSPQGAPNKYEQYF TGTGCCAGCAGTCCTCAGGGGGCGCCGAATAAGTACGAGCAGTACTTC
TRBJ2-7 NA TRBV6-5 16 NA CASSYSKGGSSYEQYF TGTGCCAGCAGTTACTCAAAAGGGGGTTCATCCTACGAGCAGTACTTC
TRBJ2-3 TRBD2 TRBV19 15 NA CASTYRAGGADTQYF TGTGCCAGCACCTACCGGGCGGGAGGTGCAGATACGCAGTATTTT
TRBJ1-5 NA TRBV7-2 14 NA CASSSDGSNQPQHF TGTGCCAGCAGCTCCGACGGGAGCAATCAGCCCCAGCATTTT
TRBJ2-7 NA TRBV5-1 12 once CASSLPYGEQYF TGCGCCAGCAGCTTACCCTACGGGGAGCAGTACTTC
TRBJ2-1 NA TRBV6-5 14 NA CASSFGQTYNEQFF TGTGCCAGCAGTTTCGGACAAACATACAATGAGCAGTTCTTC
TRBJ2-1 NA TRBV5-1 13 NA CASSLADSNEQFF TGCGCCAGCAGCTTGGCGGACAGTAATGAGCAGTTCTTC
TRBJ1-1 NA TRBV5-5 16 NA CASSLALVSRGTEAFF TGTGCCAGCAGCTTGGCTCTAGTGAGTCGCGGAACTGAAGCTTTCTTT
TRBJ2-7 TRBD2 TRBV2 15 NA CASSVGTSGTYEQYF TGTGCCAGCAGCGTAGGGACTAGCGGGACCTACGAGCAGTACTTC
TRBJ1-6 TRBD1 TRBV2 16 few CASSVRGGESSSPLHF TGTGCCAGCAGTGTAAGAGGGGGCGAAAGTAGTTCACCCCTCCACTTT
TRBJ2-7 NA TRBV3-1/TRBV3-2 12 NA CASSRPGSGQYF TGTGCCAGCAGCCGACCAGGGTCGGGGCAGTACTTC
TRBJ2-1 NA TRBV18 13 NA CASSPLQYNEQFF TGTGCCAGCTCACCGTTGCAGTACAATGAGCAGTTCTTC